Each of the 7 T cell receptor beta chains below was sequenced from the same sample in a study of blood T cell repertoires in COVID-19. Clones were read by immunoSEQ multiplex PCR, and TCRdb kept only the in-frame ones, dropping some. The sample records 250,000 to 300,000 clones, around nine tenths being singletons. Sequenced: peripheral blood. The receptors here all came from a woman aged 70-85 years with COVID-19, enrolled during active disease.

The chain employs TRBV4-2 and TRBJ2-3; 7 nucleotides line up with TRBD1. V lost 1 base to trimming and J lost 4 bases; unmatched junction nucleotides: 5. This CDR3 has 15 residues. Germline loops: CDR1 LGHNA, CDR2 YNFKEQ. This chain's CDR3 is CASSQGPQGADTQYF. CDR3 sequence (DNA): TGTGCCAGCAGCCAAGGCCCGCAGGGGGCAGATACGCAGTATTTT.

The chain uses TRBV6-5 and TRBJ2-1, with 15 nucleotides matching TRBD2. CDR1 and CDR2 (germline): MNHEY, SVGAGI. The CDR3 runs to 15 residues. Germline trimming cut 2 bases from V and 7 bases from J; bases unmatched to any gene: 0. The DNA of the CDR3 is TGTGCCAGCAGTTACGGGACTAGCGGGGGGAATGAGCAGTTCTTC. Amino acid sequence: CASSYGTSGGNEQFF.

The chain has TRBV11-2 and TRBJ2-7, with a possible D match to TRBD1 (5 bases). The germline gives CDR1 SGHAT, CDR2 FQNNGV. V lost 3 bases and J 5 bases, leaving 20 bases between the germline ends. CDR3 length: 16 residues. The DNA of the CDR3 is TGTGCCAGCAGCTTTCTGGCCGAACCCAGGGCTCACGAGCAGTACTTC. This translates into CASSFLAEPRAHEQYF.

The CDR3 is CASSIRGLSRIETQYF. CDR3 DNA: TGTGCCAGTAGTATCAGGGGGCTGAGTCGGATAGAGACCCAGTACTTC. The chain is built from TRBV19 and TRBJ2-5; 8 bases fit TRBD1. This CDR3 contains 16 residues. The trim removed 3 bases at V and 4 bases at J, leaving 10 bases unmatched. Germline lookup yields CDR1 LNHDA and CDR2 SQIVND (reference sequence).

The genes are TRBV3-1 (or the pseudogene TRBV3-2) and TRBJ1-4; 8 bases are a match to TRBD1. CDR3 length: 16 amino acids. Germline loops: CDR1 LGHDT, CDR2 YNNKEL (reference sequence). V was pared by 2 bases and J by 8 bases, with 10 bases of the junction left unmatched. This CDR3 is CASSQNQPGTGEKLFF. The CDR3 DNA sequence: TGTGCCAGCAGCCAAAATCAACCCGGGACAGGCGAAAAACTGTTTTTT.

The chain uses TRBV2 and TRBJ2-2, with 9 bases fitting TRBD2. Germline lookup yields CDR1 SNHLY and CDR2 FYNNEI. This CDR3 comprises 15 residues. V trimming: 6 bases; J trimming: 3 bases; junction bases outside the gene matches: 5. As DNA, the CDR3 is TGTGCCAGCAGATGGACTAGCGTCGACACCGGGGAGCTGTTTTTT. Translated: CASRWTSVDTGELFF.

The sample holds many counts of this clone. The CDR3 protein is CASSLWDRGGAWWTNTEAFF. CDR3 bases: TGTGCCAGCAGTTTATGGGATCGGGGGGGAGCCTGGTGGACGAACACTGAAGCTTTCTTT. V gene TRBV28 combines with J gene TRBJ1-1; D is possibly TRBD1 (5 bases). Trimming stripped 0 bases from V and 1 base from J, with 24 bases between. This CDR3 comprises 20 residues. CDR1 is MDHEN, CDR2 SYDVKM, per germline.